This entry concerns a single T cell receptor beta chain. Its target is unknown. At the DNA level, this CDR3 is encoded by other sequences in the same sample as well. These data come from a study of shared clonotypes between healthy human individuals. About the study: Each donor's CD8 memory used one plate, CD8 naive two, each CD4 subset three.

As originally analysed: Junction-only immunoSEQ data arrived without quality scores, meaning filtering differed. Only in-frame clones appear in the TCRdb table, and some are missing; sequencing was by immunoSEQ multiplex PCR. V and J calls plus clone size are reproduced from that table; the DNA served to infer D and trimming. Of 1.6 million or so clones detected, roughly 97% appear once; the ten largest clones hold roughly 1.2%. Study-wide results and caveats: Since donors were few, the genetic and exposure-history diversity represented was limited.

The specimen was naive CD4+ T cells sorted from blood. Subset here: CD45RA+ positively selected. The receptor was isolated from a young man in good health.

CDR3 sequence (DNA): TGTGCCAGCAGCTTAGAAGGGCAGGGCACAGATACGCAGTATTTT. It yields the protein CASSLEGQGTDTQYF. The chain combines TRBV7-2 with TRBJ2-3; no clear D. Germline V gene sequence: CDR1 SGHTA, CDR2 FQGNSA. Trimming took off 1 base at V and 1 base at J, with 9 bases between the two ends. The CDR3 has 15 residues.